This T cell receptor beta chain was identified during a study of healthy donors' naive CD4 and CD8 T cells. Across the whole study: TCR alpha primers covered all functional IMGT alpha gene variants.

Naive T cells were sorted: CD4+CD8-CD45RO-CD45RA+ for CD4+, CD8+CD4-CD45RA+CD27bright for CD8+. Starting from around 500 ng of total RNA, TCR libraries were made with linear amplification. TCRdb passed the reads through MiXCR, listing each CDR3 protein once. Of 150,000 to 200,000 distinct CDR3 sequences in the sample, 65% to 75% were seen once. Per germline, CDR1 SGHRS and CDR2 YFSETQ. This CDR3 has 13 amino acids. V dropped 4 bases and J dropped 2 bases, with 8 bases sitting between them. The material sequenced was naive CD4+ and CD8+ T cells sorted from blood, pooled from several donors. The V gene is TRBV5-1, the J gene TRBJ2-3; D gene uncertain. The sequence derives from a pool of human donors in good health; the sample pools cells from several healthy donors. The CDR3 sequence: CASSTPLTDTQYF. The CDR3 nucleotides read TGCGCCAGCAGCACCCCACTCACAGATACGCAGTATTTT.